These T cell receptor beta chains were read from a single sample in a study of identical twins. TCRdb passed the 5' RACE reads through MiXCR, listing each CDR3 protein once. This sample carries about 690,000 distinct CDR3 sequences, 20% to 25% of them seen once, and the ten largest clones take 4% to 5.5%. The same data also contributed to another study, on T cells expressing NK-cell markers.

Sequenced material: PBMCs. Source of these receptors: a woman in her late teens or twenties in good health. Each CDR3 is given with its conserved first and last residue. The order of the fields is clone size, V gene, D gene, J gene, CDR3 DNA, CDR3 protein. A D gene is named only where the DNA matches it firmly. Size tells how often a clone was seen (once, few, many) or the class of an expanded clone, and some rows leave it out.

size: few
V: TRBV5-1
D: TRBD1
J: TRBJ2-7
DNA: TGCGCCAGCAGCTTTTCCCGGGACAGGGGCTCCTACGAGCAGTACTTC
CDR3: CASSFSRDRGSYEQYF

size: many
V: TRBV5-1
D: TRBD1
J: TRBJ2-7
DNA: TGCGCCAGCAGCTCCAGGACAGGGGGAGGCGAGCAGTACTTC
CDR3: CASSSRTGGGEQYF

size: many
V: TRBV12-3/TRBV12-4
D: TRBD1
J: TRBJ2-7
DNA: TGTGCCAGCAGTTTCGTTCCGGGACAGAGAGCCTACGAGCAGTACTTC
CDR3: CASSFVPGQRAYEQYF

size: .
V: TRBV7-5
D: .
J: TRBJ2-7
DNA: .
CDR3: CISVPESEPSGLAGGSYEQYF

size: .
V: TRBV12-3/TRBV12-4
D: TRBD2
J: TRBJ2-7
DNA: TGTGCCAGCAGTCCTGGGACTAGCACCACTCCTGAGCAGTACTTC
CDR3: CASSPGTSTTPEQYF

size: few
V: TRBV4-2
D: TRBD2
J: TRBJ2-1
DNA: TGTGCCAGCAGCGCTGCGGGGGGGTTATACAATGAGCAGTTCTTC
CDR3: CASSAAGGLYNEQFF

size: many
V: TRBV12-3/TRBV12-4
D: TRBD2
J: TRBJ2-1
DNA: TGTGCCAGCAGGACTGCCGGGACTAGCGGAAACAATGAGCAGTTCTTC
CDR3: CASRTAGTSGNNEQFF

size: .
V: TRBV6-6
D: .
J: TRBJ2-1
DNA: TGTGCCAGTGGGCATACTTCCAACAATGAGCAGTTCTTC
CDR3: CASGHTSNNEQFF

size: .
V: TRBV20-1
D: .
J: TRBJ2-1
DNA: TGCAGTGCTAGAACTGGGGCGGGCATGGGCTACAATGAGCAGTTCTTC
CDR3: CSARTGAGMGYNEQFF

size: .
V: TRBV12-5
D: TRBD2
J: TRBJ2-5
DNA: TGTGCTAGTGGTTTGGGAGTAGCGGGGGGCGGGGAGACCCAGTACTTC
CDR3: CASGLGVAGGGETQYF

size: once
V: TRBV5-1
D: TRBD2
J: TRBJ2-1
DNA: TGCGCCAGCAGCCTACTAGCGGGGGTTTTACAGAGGGAGCAGTTCTTC
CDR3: CASSLLAGVLQREQFF

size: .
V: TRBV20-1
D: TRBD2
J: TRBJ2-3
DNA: TGCAGTGCTAGGGTTAGCGGGAGGCGCACAGATACGCAGTATTTT
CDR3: CSARVSGRRTDTQYF

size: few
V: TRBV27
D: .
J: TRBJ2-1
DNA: TGTGCCAGCAGTCTACGTCCGTCCAATGAGCAGTTCTTC
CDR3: CASSLRPSNEQFF

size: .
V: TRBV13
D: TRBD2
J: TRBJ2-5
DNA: TGTGCCAGCAGCTTACGCCCAGCGGGAGACCAAGAGACCCAGTACTTC
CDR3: CASSLRPAGDQETQYF

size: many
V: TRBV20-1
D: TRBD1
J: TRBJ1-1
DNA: TGCAGCCCCAACAGGGGCGACACTGAAGCTTTCTTT
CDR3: CSPNRGDTEAFF

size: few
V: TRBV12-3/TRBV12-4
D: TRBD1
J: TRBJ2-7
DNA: TGTGCCAGCACGATTACAGGGGGCACCTACGAGCAGTACTTC
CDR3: CASTITGGTYEQYF

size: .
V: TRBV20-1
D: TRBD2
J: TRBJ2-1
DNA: TGCAGCGTTAAAGCGGGGGGGGTCTACAATGAGCAGTTCTTC
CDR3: CSVKAGGVYNEQFF

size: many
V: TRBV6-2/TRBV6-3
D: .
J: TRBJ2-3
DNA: TGTGCCAGCAGTTCTTTAGGGACCACAGATACGCAGTATTTT
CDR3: CASSSLGTTDTQYF

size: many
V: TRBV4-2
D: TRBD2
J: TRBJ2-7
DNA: TGTGCCAGCAGCCAAAGACTAGCGGGGGCCTACGAGCAGTACTTC
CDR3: CASSQRLAGAYEQYF

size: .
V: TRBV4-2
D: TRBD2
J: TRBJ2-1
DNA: TGTGCCAGCAGCCCCCTAGCGGGGGGGCGAGGGGGTGAGCAGTTCTTC
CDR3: CASSPLAGGRGGEQFF

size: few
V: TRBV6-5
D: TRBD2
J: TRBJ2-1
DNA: TGTGCCAGCAGTTACACCCACCGGGGACTAGCGGGAAATGAGCAGTTCTTC
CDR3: CASSYTHRGLAGNEQFF

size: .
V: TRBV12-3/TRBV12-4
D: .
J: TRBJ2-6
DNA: TGTGCCAGCAGTTTATCGGCCCCAGGGGCCAACGTCCTGACTTTC
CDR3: CASSLSAPGANVLTF

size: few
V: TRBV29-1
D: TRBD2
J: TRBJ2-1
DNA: TGCAGCGTTCATAGCGGGGGGGTCCATGAGCAGTTCTTC
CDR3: CSVHSGGVHEQFF

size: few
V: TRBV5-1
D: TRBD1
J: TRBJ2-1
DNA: TGCGCCAGCGGGCGAGCCGGGACAGGGAGCGATGAGCAGTTCTTC
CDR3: CASGRAGTGSDEQFF

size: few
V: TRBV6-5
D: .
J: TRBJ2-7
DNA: TGTGCCAGCAGTTACACAGCCCGGGGGGCTTACGAGCAGTACTTC
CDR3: CASSYTARGAYEQYF

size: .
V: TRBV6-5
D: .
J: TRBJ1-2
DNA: TGTGCCAGCAGTTACTCGGCCACAGCCCATGGCTACACCTTC
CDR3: CASSYSATAHGYTF

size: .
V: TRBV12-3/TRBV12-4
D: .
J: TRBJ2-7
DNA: TGTGCCAGCAGTTTATGGGCCCACGAGCAGTACTTC
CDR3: CASSLWAHEQYF

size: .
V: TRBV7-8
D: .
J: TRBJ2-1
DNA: TGTGCCAGCAGCTTCCCGCGCGATGGGATTAGCCGGAATGAGCAGTTCTTC
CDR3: CASSFPRDGISRNEQFF

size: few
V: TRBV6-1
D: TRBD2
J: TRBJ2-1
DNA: TGTGCCAGCAGAAGCGGGGGGGCCAGTGTCAATGAGCAGTTCTTC
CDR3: CASRSGGASVNEQFF

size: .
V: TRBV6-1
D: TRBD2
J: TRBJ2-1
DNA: TGTGCCAGCAGTCCTCCCCCTGCGGGGGTTATCAGCCACAATGAGCAGTTCTTC
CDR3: CASSPPPAGVISHNEQFF

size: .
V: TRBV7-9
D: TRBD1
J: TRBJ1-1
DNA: TGTGCCAGCAGCTCAGGACAGGTAATGGACACTGAAGCTTTCTTT
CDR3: CASSSGQVMDTEAFF

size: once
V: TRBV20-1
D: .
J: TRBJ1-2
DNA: TGCAGTGCTAGAGATGATCAGGGAGGCTACTCCTTC
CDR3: CSARDDQGGYSF

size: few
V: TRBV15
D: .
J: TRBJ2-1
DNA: TGTGCCACCGGGGGCAGTCCAACCTACAATGAGCAGTTCTTC
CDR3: CATGGSPTYNEQFF

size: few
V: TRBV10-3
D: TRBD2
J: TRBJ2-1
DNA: TGTGCCATCACTGGGACTAGCGAGGCCTACAATGAGCAGTTCTTC
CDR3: CAITGTSEAYNEQFF

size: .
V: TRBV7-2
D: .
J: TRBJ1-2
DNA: TGTGCCAGCAGCTCCCTTGGGGGATTCGGCTACACCTTC
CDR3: CASSSLGGFGYTF

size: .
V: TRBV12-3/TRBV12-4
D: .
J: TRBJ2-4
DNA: TGTGCCAGCAGTTTCGGGGGAGCTGACATTCAGTACTTC
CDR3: CASSFGGADIQYF

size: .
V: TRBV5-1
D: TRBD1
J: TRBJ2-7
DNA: TGCGCCAGCAGCTTGGCTCGACAGGGTCTCAGCGAGCAGTACTTC
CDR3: CASSLARQGLSEQYF

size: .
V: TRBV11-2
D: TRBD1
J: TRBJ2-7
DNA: TGTGCCAGCAGTGGGTCCAGGGGGCTCTACGAGCAGTACTTC
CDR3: CASSGSRGLYEQYF

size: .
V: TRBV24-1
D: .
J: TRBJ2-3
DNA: TGTGCCACCAGTGATCCCTACTTCACAGATACGCAGTATTTT
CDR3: CATSDPYFTDTQYF

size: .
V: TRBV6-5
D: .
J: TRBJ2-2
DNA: TGTGCCAGCAGTTATCGCTTCCGGGCCCCTGGGAGCACCGGGGAGCTGTTTTTT
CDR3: CASSYRFRAPGSTGELFF

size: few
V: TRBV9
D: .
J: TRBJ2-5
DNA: TGTGCCAGCAGCCTCCGCTTCGGGGTACAAGAGACCCAGTACTTC
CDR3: CASSLRFGVQETQYF

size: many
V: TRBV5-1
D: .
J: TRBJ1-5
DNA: TGCGCCAGCAGCGAATCCACAGGGAATCAGCCCCAGCATTTT
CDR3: CASSESTGNQPQHF

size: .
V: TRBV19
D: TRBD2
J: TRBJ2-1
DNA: TGTGCCAGTAGTATAGTGAGCGGGGGGAGTCGGGAGCAGTTCTTC
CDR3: CASSIVSGGSREQFF

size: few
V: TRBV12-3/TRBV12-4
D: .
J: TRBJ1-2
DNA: TGTGCCAGCACCGTGGCCTCCCTTAACTATGGCTACACCTTC
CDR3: CASTVASLNYGYTF

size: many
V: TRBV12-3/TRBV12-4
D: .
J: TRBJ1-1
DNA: TGCGCCAGCAGCTTCGGCCCTGAAGCTTTCTTT
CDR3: CASSFGPEAFF